This entry describes one T cell receptor beta chain. The data are from a study of PD-1 blockade in classical Hodgkin lymphoma. V was trimmed by 6 bases and J by 2 bases, leaving 18 bases between them. The CDR3 loop spans 16 amino acids. Germline V lookup: CDR1 MDHEN, CDR2 SYDVKM. Time point indicated: cycle 4 day 1 (C4D1), after less than 7 weeks of nivolumab. Brentuximab vedotin exposure varied among the patients, all of whom had relapsed after autologous stem cell transplantation. Magnetic negative selection was used to purify CD4+ T cells from PBMCs that had been thawed. The repertoire was sequenced with immunoSEQ multiplex PCR; TCRdb's copy has only in-frame clones and lacks some. The sample lists over 25,000 clones, about 88% occurring once.

The specimen was CD4+ T cells from blood, collected before the fourth cycle of nivolumab. The TCR was taken from a human donor with classical Hodgkin lymphoma. This sequence joins TRBV28 and TRBJ2-3; D gene uncertain. The CDR3 spells CASSLPRTRITDTQYF. CDR3 DNA sequence: TGTGCCAGCAGCTTACCCCGGACGAGGATCACAGATACGCAGTATTTT.